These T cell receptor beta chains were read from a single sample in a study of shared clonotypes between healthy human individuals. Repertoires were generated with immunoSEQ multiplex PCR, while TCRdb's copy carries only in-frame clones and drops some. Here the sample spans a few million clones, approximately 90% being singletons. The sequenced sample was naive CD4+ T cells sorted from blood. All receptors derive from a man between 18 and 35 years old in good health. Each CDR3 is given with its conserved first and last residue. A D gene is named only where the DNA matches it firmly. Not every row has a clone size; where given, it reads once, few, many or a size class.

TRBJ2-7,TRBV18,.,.,CASSPRTEYGEQYF,TGTGCCAGCTCGCCCAGGACAGAGTACGGCGAGCAGTACTTC
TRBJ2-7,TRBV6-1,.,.,CASSIQGTNPYEQYF,TGTGCCAGCAGTATACAGGGAACCAACCCCTACGAGCAGTACTTC
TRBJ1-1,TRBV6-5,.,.,CASSYGPGGNTEAFF,TGTGCCAGCAGTTACGGGCCCGGGGGGAACACTGAAGCTTTCTTT
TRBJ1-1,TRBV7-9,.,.,CASSWGGRLNTEAFF,TGTGCCAGCAGCTGGGGGGGACGGTTGAACACTGAAGCTTTCTTT
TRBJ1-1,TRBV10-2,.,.,CASSAQGSTEAFF,TGCGCCAGCAGTGCCCAGGGGAGCACTGAAGCTTTCTTT
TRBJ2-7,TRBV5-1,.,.,CASSSTGQSSYEQYF,TGCGCCAGCAGCTCGACCGGACAGAGCTCCTACGAGCAGTACTTC
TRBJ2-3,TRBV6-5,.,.,CASSHAGSTDTQYF,TGTGCCAGCAGCCACGCGGGGTCCACAGATACGCAGTATTTT
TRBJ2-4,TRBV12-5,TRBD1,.,CASGLVIGTGVAKNIQYF,TGTGCTAGTGGTTTGGTAATAGGAACAGGGGTAGCCAAAAACATTCAGTACTTC
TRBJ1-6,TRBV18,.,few,CASSPLGANSPLHF,TGTGCCAGCTCACCTTTAGGGGCGAATTCACCCCTCCACTTT
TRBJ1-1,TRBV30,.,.,CAWSVIGTGSTEAFF,TGTGCCTGGAGTGTAATTGGTACGGGGAGCACTGAAGCTTTCTTT
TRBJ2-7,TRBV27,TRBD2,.,CASSASGLAGGPTYEQYF,TGTGCCAGCAGTGCCTCGGGACTAGCGGGGGGTCCGACCTACGAGCAGTACTTC
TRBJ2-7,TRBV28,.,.,CASSLRLAYEQYF,TGTGCCAGCAGTCTCCGGTTGGCCTACGAGCAGTACTTC
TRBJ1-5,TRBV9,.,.,CASSVGRAAQPQHF,TGTGCCAGCAGCGTAGGACGGGCTGCTCAGCCCCAGCATTTT
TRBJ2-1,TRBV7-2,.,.,CASSLARDSSYNEQFF,TGTGCCAGCAGCTTAGCCCGGGACTCCTCCTACAATGAGCAGTTCTTC
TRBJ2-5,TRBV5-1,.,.,CASSLAPMGKGETQYF,TGCGCCAGCAGCTTGGCCCCCATGGGGAAAGGGGAGACCCAGTACTTC
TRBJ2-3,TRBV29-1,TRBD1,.,CSVTGAALDTQYF,TGCAGCGTCACAGGGGCCGCTCTGGATACGCAGTATTTT
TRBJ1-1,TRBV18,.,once,CASSLNRMWAEAFF,TGTGCCAGCTCTCTCAACCGCATGTGGGCTGAAGCTTTCTTT
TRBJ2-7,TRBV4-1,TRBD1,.,CASSQEGTVAKGGQYF,TGCGCCAGCAGCCAAGAAGGGACAGTGGCCAAAGGTGGGCAGTACTTC
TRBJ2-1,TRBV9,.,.,CASSVAAGANNEQFF,TGTGCCAGCAGCGTAGCAGCGGGTGCTAACAATGAGCAGTTCTTC
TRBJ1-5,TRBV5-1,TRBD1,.,CASSFTGEGNQPQHF,TGCGCCAGCAGCTTTACAGGGGAGGGCAATCAGCCCCAGCATTTT
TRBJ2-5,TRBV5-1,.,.,CASSLIQAGGETQYF,TGCGCCAGCAGCTTGATTCAGGCCGGCGGAGAGACCCAGTACTTC
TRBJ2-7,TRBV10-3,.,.,CAINPGTSDEQYF,TGTGCCATCAACCCCGGGACATCCGACGAGCAGTACTTC
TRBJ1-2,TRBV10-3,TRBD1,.,CAISEGQGPGYTF,TGTGCCATCAGTGAAGGACAGGGACCTGGCTACACCTTC
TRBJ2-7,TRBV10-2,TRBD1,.,CASSPLDRDSYEQYF,TGCGCCAGCAGTCCCCTCGACAGGGACTCCTACGAGCAGTACTTC
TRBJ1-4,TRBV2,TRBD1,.,CASSDWTGRAKLFF,TGTGCCAGCAGTGACTGGACAGGGAGAGCGAAACTGTTTTTT
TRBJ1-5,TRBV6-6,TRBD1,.,CASSTTGTGHF,TGTGCCAGCAGTACGACCGGGACAGGGCATTTT
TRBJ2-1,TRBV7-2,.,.,CASSSGPDLYNEQFF,TGTGCCAGCAGCTCGGGCCCGGATCTTTACAATGAGCAGTTCTTC
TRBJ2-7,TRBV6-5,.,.,CATTNTAGSYEQYF,TGTGCCACAACCAACACTGCGGGGAGCTACGAGCAGTACTTC
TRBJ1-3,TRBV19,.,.,CASNQGNTIYF,TGTGCCAGTAATCAGGGAAACACCATATATTTT